Sequencing of this T cell receptor beta chain was carried out in a study of blood T cell repertoires in COVID-19. Profiling relied on immunoSEQ multiplex PCR, and the TCRdb table lists in-frame clones only, not all of them. Of 200,000 to 250,000 clones in the sample, over 80% were seen once. This receptor was obtained from a woman aged 25-40 years with COVID-19, enrolled during active disease. Sequencing used peripheral blood.

CDR3 in DNA: TGTGCCAGCAGCGATACCGGGATCCGAGTTTTCGGGACCCAGTACTTC. It translates to CASSDTGIRVFGTQYF. J is TRBJ2-5 and V is TRBV2, with D perhaps TRBD2 (5 bases). CDR1 is SNHLY and CDR2 is FYNNEI in the germline V gene. V was trimmed by 6 bases and J by 7 bases, leaving 24 bases between them. The CDR3 spans 16 residues.